The 3 T cell receptor beta chains presented below share a single source sample, sequenced in a study of T cells in Graves' hyperthyroidism and ophthalmopathy. TCR beta CDR3 region amplification was performed from RNA transcripts. The HTBI primer set drove a first-round RT-PCR of the TCR CDR3. MiXCR, run by TCRdb on the multiplex PCR reads, gives a single entry per CDR3 protein. Of 450,000 to 700,000 distinct CDR3 sequences listed, about 45% are singletons. Specimen: peripheral blood or thyroid tissue (not recorded which). The receptors shown here come from an adult woman with Graves' disease, either hyperthyroidism or ophthalmopathy (not recorded which).

This clonotype was observed a handful of times. The chain employs TRBV9 and TRBJ2-7; either TRBD1 or TRBD2 may supply D (6 bases each). Per germline, CDR1 SGDLS and CDR2 YYNGEE. The CDR3 consists of 14 residues. V dropped 5 bases and J dropped 7 bases, with 19 bases sitting between them. Here the CDR3 reads CASSFGGPLREQYF. CDR3 DNA sequence: TGTGCCAGCAGTTTTGGGGGGCCCCTGAGGGAGCAGTACTTC.

The CDR3 reads CSAAPLSSGANVLTF. The CDR3, as DNA: TGCAGTGCTGCACCCCTTAGCTCTGGGGCCAACGTCCTGACTTTC. This chain joins TRBV20-1 and TRBJ2-6; D ambiguous. The germline V and J ends were trimmed by 5 bases and 0 bases, with 11 bases remaining between them. There are 15 residues in the CDR3. The germline CDR1 and CDR2 sequences are DFQATT and SNEGSKA (reference sequence).

This chain links TRBV7-9 with TRBJ2-5, with D possibly matching TRBD1 (5 bases). The CDR3 is made up of 16 amino acids. Trimming took off 5 bases at V and 1 base at J, with 17 bases between the two ends. CDR1 is SEHNR and CDR2 is FQNEAQ in the germline V gene (reference sequence). CDR3 in DNA: TGTGCCAGCAGCCGAGACGGCCGTGGGGCCCAAGAGACCCAGTACTTC. It encodes CASSRDGRGAQETQYF.